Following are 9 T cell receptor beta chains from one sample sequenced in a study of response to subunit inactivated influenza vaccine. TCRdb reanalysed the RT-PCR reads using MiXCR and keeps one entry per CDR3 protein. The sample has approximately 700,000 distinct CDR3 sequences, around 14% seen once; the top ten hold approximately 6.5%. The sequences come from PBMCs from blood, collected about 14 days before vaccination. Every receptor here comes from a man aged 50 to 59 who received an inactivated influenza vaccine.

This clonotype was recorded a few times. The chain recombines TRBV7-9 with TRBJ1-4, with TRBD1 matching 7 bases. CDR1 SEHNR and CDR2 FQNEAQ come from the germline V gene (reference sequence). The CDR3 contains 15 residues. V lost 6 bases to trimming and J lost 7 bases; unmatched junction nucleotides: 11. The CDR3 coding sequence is TGTGCCAGCAGAAATACAGGGGCAGGAGGTGAAAAACTGTTTTTT. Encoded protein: CASRNTGAGGEKLFF. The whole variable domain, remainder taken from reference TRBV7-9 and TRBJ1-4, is DTGVSQNPRHKITKRGQNVTFRCDPISEHNRLYWYRQTLGQGPEFLTYFQNEAQLEKSRLLSDRFSAERPKGSFSTLEIQRTEQGDSAMYLCASRNTGAGGEKLFFGSGTQLSVL.

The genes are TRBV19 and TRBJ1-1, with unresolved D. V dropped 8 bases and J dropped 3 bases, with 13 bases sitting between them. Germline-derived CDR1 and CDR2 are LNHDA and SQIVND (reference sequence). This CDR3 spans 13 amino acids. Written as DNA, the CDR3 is TGTGCCAGTGGTTACCGAACCTACACTGAAGCTTTCTTT. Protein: CASGYRTYTEAFF. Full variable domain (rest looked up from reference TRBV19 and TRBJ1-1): DGGITQSPKYLFRKEGQNVTLSCEQNLNHDAMYWYRQDPGQGLRLIYYSQIVNDFQKGDIAEGYSVSREKKESFPLTVTSAQKNPTAFYLCASGYRTYTEAFFGQGTRLTVV.

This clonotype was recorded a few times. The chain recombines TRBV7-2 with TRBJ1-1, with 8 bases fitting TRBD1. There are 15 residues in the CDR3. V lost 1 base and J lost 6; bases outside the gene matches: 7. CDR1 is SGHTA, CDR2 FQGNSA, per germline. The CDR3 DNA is TGTGCCAGCAGCTTAGAGCAGGGGGCGCGAGCTGAAGCTTTCTTT. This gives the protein CASSLEQGARAEAFF.

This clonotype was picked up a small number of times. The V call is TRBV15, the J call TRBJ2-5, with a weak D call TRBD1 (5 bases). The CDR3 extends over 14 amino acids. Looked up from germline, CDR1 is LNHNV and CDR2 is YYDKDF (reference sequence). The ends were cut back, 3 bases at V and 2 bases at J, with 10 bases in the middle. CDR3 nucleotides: TGTGCCACCAGCAGGTGGACATTTCAAGAGACCCAGTACTTC. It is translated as CATSRWTFQETQYF.

The CDR3 sequence: CASSEDRRRTGELFF. DNA for the CDR3: TGCGCCAGCAGCGAGGACCGACGCCGTACCGGGGAGCTGTTTTTT. The chain links TRBV4-3 to TRBJ2-2; D ambiguous. Trimming stripped 5 bases from V and 5 bases from J, with 15 bases between. The CDR3 covers 15 residues. Germline loops: CDR1 LGHNA, CDR2 YSLEER.

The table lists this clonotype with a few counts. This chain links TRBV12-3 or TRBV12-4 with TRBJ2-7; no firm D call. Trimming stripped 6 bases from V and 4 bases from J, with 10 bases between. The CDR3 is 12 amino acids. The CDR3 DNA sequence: TGTGCCAGCAGCCCTATTCGGTACGAGCAGTACTTC. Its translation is CASSPIRYEQYF.

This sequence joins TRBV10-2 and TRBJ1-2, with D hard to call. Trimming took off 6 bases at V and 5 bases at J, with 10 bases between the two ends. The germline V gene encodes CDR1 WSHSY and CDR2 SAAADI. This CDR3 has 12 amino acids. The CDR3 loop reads CASSTTPYGYTF. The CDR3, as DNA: TGCGCCAGCAGCACAACCCCTTATGGCTACACCTTC.

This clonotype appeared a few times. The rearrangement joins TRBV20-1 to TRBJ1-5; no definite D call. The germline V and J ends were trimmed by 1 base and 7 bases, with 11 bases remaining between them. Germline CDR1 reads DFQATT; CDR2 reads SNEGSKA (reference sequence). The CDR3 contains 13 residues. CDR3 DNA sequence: TGCAGTGCTAGAGCAGACATCAGCCAGCCCCAGCATTTT. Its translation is CSARADISQPQHF.

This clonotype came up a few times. The CDR3 region is CATGTSGGPKPLEQYF. The CDR3, as DNA: TGTGCCACCGGGACTAGCGGGGGCCCAAAGCCTCTCGAGCAGTACTTC. The gene calls are TRBV25-1 and TRBJ2-7, with TRBD2 matching 14 bases. Germline V lookup: CDR1 MGHDK, CDR2 SYGVNS. The CDR3 sequence is 16 residues long. Trimming removed 10 bases from V and 6 bases from J; junction bases left unmatched: 14.